This is a list of T cell receptor beta chains from one sample in a study of blood T cell repertoires in COVID-19. Sequencing used immunoSEQ multiplex PCR; TCRdb keeps in-frame clones, though not all of them. The sample contains about 200,000 clones, roughly 89% of which appear only once. The sample was PBMCs or T cells enriched from blood (not recorded which). The receptors shown here come from a woman aged 40 to 50 with acute COVID-19. Both conserved end residues are part of each CDR3. D genes are given only for firm matches. Clone size is stated in some rows and not others, as once, few, many or a class when expanded.

d_call: TRBD1
clone_size: .
j_call: TRBJ2-7
v_call: TRBV5-1
cdr3_nt: TGCGCCAGCAGCCCTACGGGACAGGGGACCTACGAGCAGTACTTC
cdr3_aa: CASSPTGQGTYEQYF

d_call: .
clone_size: .
j_call: TRBJ2-3
v_call: TRBV9
cdr3_nt: TGTGCCAGCAGCGTAGACCCTAGCGTGGGCACAGATACGCAGTATTTT
cdr3_aa: CASSVDPSVGTDTQYF

d_call: TRBD1
clone_size: few
j_call: TRBJ1-6
v_call: TRBV28
cdr3_nt: TGTGCCAGCAGTGCTCGACAGGGTAATAATTCACCCCTCCACTTT
cdr3_aa: CASSARQGNNSPLHF

d_call: .
clone_size: .
j_call: TRBJ1-3
v_call: TRBV7-6
cdr3_nt: TGTGCCAGCAGCTTAGCTTTTGGACAAAGAAACACCATATATTTT
cdr3_aa: CASSLAFGQRNTIYF

d_call: .
clone_size: .
j_call: TRBJ1-1
v_call: TRBV19
cdr3_nt: TGTGCCAGTAGTAAGGAGGGCGCGTGGACTGAAGCTTTCTTT
cdr3_aa: CASSKEGAWTEAFF

d_call: TRBD1
clone_size: .
j_call: TRBJ1-6
v_call: TRBV3-1/TRBV3-2
cdr3_nt: TGTGCCAGCAGCCAATCGGACAGGGCCCATTCACCCCTCCACTTT
cdr3_aa: CASSQSDRAHSPLHF

d_call: TRBD1
clone_size: .
j_call: TRBJ1-3
v_call: TRBV28
cdr3_nt: TGTGCCAGCTTAGGAGGGACAGTGAAAACCACCATATATTTT
cdr3_aa: CASLGGTVKTTIYF

d_call: .
clone_size: .
j_call: TRBJ2-3
v_call: TRBV3-1/TRBV3-2
cdr3_nt: TGTGCCAGCAGCCAAGATTACGGGACTAGCACAGATACGCAGTATTTT
cdr3_aa: CASSQDYGTSTDTQYF

d_call: TRBD1
clone_size: .
j_call: TRBJ1-1
v_call: TRBV19
cdr3_nt: TGTGCCAGTAGTACCCCGACAGGGGTGTATGGGGCTTTCTTT
cdr3_aa: CASSTPTGVYGAFF

d_call: TRBD1
clone_size: .
j_call: TRBJ2-5
v_call: TRBV5-4
cdr3_nt: TGTGCCAGCAGTTACAGGGGAATGAAAGAGACCCAGTACTTC
cdr3_aa: CASSYRGMKETQYF

d_call: .
clone_size: .
j_call: TRBJ2-5
v_call: TRBV4-3
cdr3_nt: TGCGCCAGCGCCCGAGGATTGAAGTCAGAGACCCAGTACTTC
cdr3_aa: CASARGLKSETQYF

d_call: TRBD2
clone_size: .
j_call: TRBJ2-5
v_call: TRBV11-2
cdr3_nt: TGTGCCAGCAGCTACTCAATAGCGGGAGGGCGAGTAGAGACCCAGTACTTC
cdr3_aa: CASSYSIAGGRVETQYF

d_call: .
clone_size: .
j_call: TRBJ1-2
v_call: TRBV7-9
cdr3_nt: TGTGCCAGCAGCTTAGCAGGTGGGGACACCTATGGCTACACCTTC
cdr3_aa: CASSLAGGDTYGYTF

d_call: .
clone_size: .
j_call: TRBJ1-1
v_call: TRBV7-8
cdr3_nt: TGTGCCAGCAGCTTAGTGGGAGTGGTTGAAGCTTTCTTT
cdr3_aa: CASSLVGVVEAFF

d_call: .
clone_size: .
j_call: TRBJ2-6
v_call: TRBV5-4
cdr3_nt: TGTGCCAGCAGCTTAACAGGCTCTGGGGCCAACGTCCTGACTTTC
cdr3_aa: CASSLTGSGANVLTF

d_call: TRBD2
clone_size: .
j_call: TRBJ2-1
v_call: TRBV24-1
cdr3_nt: TGTGCCACCAGTGATTCCCGGACTAGCCGTGACAATGAGCAGTTCTTC
cdr3_aa: CATSDSRTSRDNEQFF

d_call: .
clone_size: once
j_call: TRBJ2-7
v_call: TRBV4-3
cdr3_nt: TGCGCCAGCAGCCAAGTGAGGGGGGGATCCTACGAGCAGTACTTC
cdr3_aa: CASSQVRGGSYEQYF

d_call: TRBD2
clone_size: .
j_call: TRBJ2-3
v_call: TRBV7-2
cdr3_nt: TGTGCCAGCAGCGCAACTAGCGCCAGCACAGATACGCAGTATTTT
cdr3_aa: CASSATSASTDTQYF

d_call: .
clone_size: .
j_call: TRBJ1-2
v_call: TRBV18
cdr3_nt: TGTGCCAGCTCACCCGTATGGGAAACAGGGAATGGCTACACCTTC
cdr3_aa: CASSPVWETGNGYTF

d_call: .
clone_size: .
j_call: TRBJ1-1
v_call: TRBV29-1
cdr3_nt: TGCAGCGTTGACGAGATGAACACTGAAGCTTTCTTT
cdr3_aa: CSVDEMNTEAFF

d_call: TRBD1
clone_size: .
j_call: TRBJ2-7
v_call: TRBV6-5
cdr3_nt: TGTGCCAGCAGTTTCGGGACAGGGGAACACGAGCAGTACTTC
cdr3_aa: CASSFGTGEHEQYF

d_call: .
clone_size: .
j_call: TRBJ1-3
v_call: TRBV28
cdr3_nt: TGTGCCAGCAACCCAAAGGGGCCTGGAAACACCATATATTTT
cdr3_aa: CASNPKGPGNTIYF